Listed below are T cell receptor beta chains from one sample, sequenced in a study of cytomegalovirus exposure and HLA in healthy donors. Clones were read by immunoSEQ multiplex PCR, and TCRdb kept only the in-frame ones, dropping some. The sample consists of approximately 140,000 clones, 80% to 90% of them appearing once. Sequencing input: PBMCs. The origin of the receptors is a woman in her twenties or thirties in good health and CMV-seronegative. Both conserved end residues are part of each CDR3. Each record gives: CDR3 length, V gene, D gene, clone size, J gene, CDR3 protein, CDR3 DNA. D genes are given only for firm matches. Clone size appears in some rows only: once, few, many, or a class for an expanded clone.

CDR3 length: 15
V gene: TRBV5-4
D gene: TRBD2
clone size: -
J gene: TRBJ2-3
CDR3 protein: CASSMTSGVTDTQYF
CDR3 DNA: TGTGCCAGCAGTATGACTAGCGGGGTCACAGATACGCAGTATTTT

CDR3 length: 13
V gene: TRBV30
D gene: TRBD1
clone size: -
J gene: TRBJ1-1
CDR3 protein: CAWSEGANTEAFF
CDR3 DNA: TGTGCCTGGAGTGAGGGGGCGAACACTGAAGCTTTCTTT

CDR3 length: 15
V gene: TRBV7-8
D gene: TRBD1
clone size: few
J gene: TRBJ2-2
CDR3 protein: CASSLRDRGFGELFF
CDR3 DNA: TGTGCCAGCAGCCTACGGGACAGGGGGTTCGGGGAGCTGTTTTTT

CDR3 length: 15
V gene: TRBV18
D gene: -
clone size: -
J gene: TRBJ2-7
CDR3 protein: CASSLQDDRTYEQYF
CDR3 DNA: TGTGCCAGCTCACTACAGGATGATCGAACCTACGAGCAGTACTTC

CDR3 length: 17
V gene: TRBV4-1
D gene: -
clone size: few
J gene: TRBJ1-5
CDR3 protein: CASSQDGRGSGNQPQHF
CDR3 DNA: TGCGCCAGCAGCCAAGATGGTCGAGGGTCAGGCAATCAGCCCCAGCATTTT

CDR3 length: 14
V gene: TRBV27
D gene: -
clone size: -
J gene: TRBJ2-1
CDR3 protein: CASSLPQASNEQFF
CDR3 DNA: TGTGCCAGCAGTTTACCCCAGGCTTCCAATGAGCAGTTCTTC

CDR3 length: 14
V gene: TRBV6-6
D gene: -
clone size: -
J gene: TRBJ1-1
CDR3 protein: CAIKYASGNTEAFF
CDR3 DNA: TGTGCCATCAAATACGCGTCCGGGAACACTGAAGCTTTCTTT

CDR3 length: 15
V gene: TRBV5-8
D gene: TRBD2
clone size: -
J gene: TRBJ2-5
CDR3 protein: CASSFRGGPLETQYF
CDR3 DNA: TGTGCCAGCAGCTTCCGGGGGGGCCCTTTAGAGACCCAGTACTTC

CDR3 length: 14
V gene: TRBV6-5
D gene: -
clone size: -
J gene: TRBJ2-5
CDR3 protein: CASSYAEGQETQYF
CDR3 DNA: TGTGCCAGCAGTTACGCCGAGGGTCAAGAGACCCAGTACTTC

CDR3 length: 11
V gene: TRBV28
D gene: -
clone size: -
J gene: TRBJ1-2
CDR3 protein: CASGRVHGYTF
CDR3 DNA: TGTGCCAGCGGGAGGGTTCACGGCTACACCTTC

CDR3 length: 14
V gene: TRBV9
D gene: TRBD2
clone size: -
J gene: TRBJ2-3
CDR3 protein: CASSVGGGPDTQYF
CDR3 DNA: TGTGCCAGCAGCGTAGGCGGGGGACCAGATACGCAGTATTTT

CDR3 length: 14
V gene: TRBV6-6
D gene: TRBD2
clone size: -
J gene: TRBJ2-1
CDR3 protein: CASTRTSGSNEQFF
CDR3 DNA: TGTGCCAGCACCCGGACTAGCGGGAGCAATGAGCAGTTCTTC

CDR3 length: 17
V gene: TRBV19
D gene: TRBD1
clone size: -
J gene: TRBJ2-7
CDR3 protein: CASSMDSTGVGPHEQYF
CDR3 DNA: TGTGCCAGTAGTATGGATTCGACAGGGGTTGGTCCCCACGAGCAGTACTTC

CDR3 length: 13
V gene: TRBV19
D gene: -
clone size: once
J gene: TRBJ1-1
CDR3 protein: CASSMRRNTEAFF
CDR3 DNA: TGTGCCAGTAGTATGCGGAGGAACACTGAAGCTTTCTTT

CDR3 length: 15
V gene: TRBV2
D gene: TRBD1
clone size: once
J gene: TRBJ1-5
CDR3 protein: CASSEQGAVSQPQHF
CDR3 DNA: TGTGCCAGCAGTGAACAGGGGGCGGTTAGTCAGCCCCAGCATTTT

CDR3 length: 12
V gene: TRBV7-2
D gene: TRBD2
clone size: once
J gene: TRBJ2-1
CDR3 protein: CASSFGGYEQFF
CDR3 DNA: TGTGCCAGCAGCTTCGGGGGGTATGAGCAGTTCTTC

CDR3 length: 14
V gene: TRBV5-1
D gene: TRBD1
clone size: -
J gene: TRBJ2-7
CDR3 protein: CASSWDSPSYEQYF
CDR3 DNA: TGCGCCAGCAGCTGGGACAGCCCCTCCTACGAGCAGTACTTC

CDR3 length: 14
V gene: TRBV6-5
D gene: TRBD1
clone size: once
J gene: TRBJ2-7
CDR3 protein: CASSRDRASGEQYF
CDR3 DNA: TGTGCCAGCAGCCGGGACAGGGCGTCTGGCGAGCAGTACTTC

CDR3 length: 15
V gene: TRBV5-1
D gene: TRBD1
clone size: once
J gene: TRBJ2-1
CDR3 protein: CASSLTGGRLDEQFF
CDR3 DNA: TGCGCCAGCAGCTTGACAGGGGGGAGATTAGATGAGCAGTTCTTC

CDR3 length: 15
V gene: TRBV28
D gene: TRBD2
clone size: -
J gene: TRBJ2-7
CDR3 protein: CASTRWIAGSYEQYF
CDR3 DNA: TGTGCCAGCACCCGGTGGATAGCGGGGTCCTACGAGCAGTACTTC

CDR3 length: 15
V gene: TRBV4-3
D gene: -
clone size: -
J gene: TRBJ2-3
CDR3 protein: CASSQLGFESDTQYF
CDR3 DNA: TGCGCCAGCAGCCAACTAGGTTTTGAATCAGATACGCAGTATTTT